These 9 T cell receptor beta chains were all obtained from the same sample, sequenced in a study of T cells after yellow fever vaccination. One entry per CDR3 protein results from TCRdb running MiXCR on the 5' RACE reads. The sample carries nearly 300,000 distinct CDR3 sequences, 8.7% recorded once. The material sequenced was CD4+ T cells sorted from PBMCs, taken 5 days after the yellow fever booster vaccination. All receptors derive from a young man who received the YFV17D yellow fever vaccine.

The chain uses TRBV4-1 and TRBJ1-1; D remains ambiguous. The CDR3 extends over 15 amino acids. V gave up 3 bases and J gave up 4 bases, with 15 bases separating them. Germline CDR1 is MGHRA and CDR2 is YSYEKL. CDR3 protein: CASSQRTGTGTEAFF. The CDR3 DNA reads TGCGCCAGCAGCCAGAGGACGGGAACGGGCACTGAAGCTTTCTTT.

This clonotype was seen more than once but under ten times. CDR3 bases: TGTGCCAGCAGTCAAATGAGGGGAGGCAATCAGCCCCAGCATTTT. Translation gives CASSQMRGGNQPQHF. V and J are TRBV12-3 or TRBV12-4 and TRBJ1-5, with D possibly matching TRBD1 (5 bases). V shed 5 bases and J shed 2 bases, with 13 bases lying between them. CDR3 size: 15 residues.

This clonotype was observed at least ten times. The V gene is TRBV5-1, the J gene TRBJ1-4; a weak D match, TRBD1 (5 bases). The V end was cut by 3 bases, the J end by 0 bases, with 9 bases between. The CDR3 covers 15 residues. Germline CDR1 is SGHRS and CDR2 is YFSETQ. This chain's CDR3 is CASSSWGTTNEKLFF. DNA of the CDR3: TGCGCCAGCAGCTCGTGGGGGACAACTAATGAAAAACTGTTTTTT.

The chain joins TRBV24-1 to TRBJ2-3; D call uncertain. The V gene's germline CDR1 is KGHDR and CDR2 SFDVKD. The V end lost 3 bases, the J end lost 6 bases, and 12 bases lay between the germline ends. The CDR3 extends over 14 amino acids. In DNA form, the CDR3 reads TGTGCCACCAGTGATGCCTCCATTTCGGATACGCAGTATTTT. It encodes CATSDASISDTQYF.

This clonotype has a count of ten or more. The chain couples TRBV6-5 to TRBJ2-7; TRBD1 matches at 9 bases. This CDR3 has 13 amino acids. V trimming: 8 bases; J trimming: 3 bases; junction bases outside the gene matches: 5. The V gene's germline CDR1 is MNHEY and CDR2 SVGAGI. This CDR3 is CASRRTGDYEQYV. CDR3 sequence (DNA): TGTGCCAGCCGACGGACAGGGGACTACGAGCAGTACGTC.

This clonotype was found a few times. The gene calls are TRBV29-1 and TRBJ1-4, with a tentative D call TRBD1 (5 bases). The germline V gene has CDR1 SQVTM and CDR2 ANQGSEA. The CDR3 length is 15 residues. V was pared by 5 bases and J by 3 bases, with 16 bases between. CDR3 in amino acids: CSVTRGTSANEKLFF. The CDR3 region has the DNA TGCAGCGTTACCCGCGGGACCTCAGCTAATGAAAAACTGTTTTTT. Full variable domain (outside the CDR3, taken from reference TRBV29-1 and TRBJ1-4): SAVISQKPSRDICQRGTSLTIQCQVDSQVTMMFWYRQQPGQSLTLIATANQGSEATYESGFVIDKFPISRPNLTFSTLTVSNMSPEDSSIYLCSVTRGTSANEKLFFGSGTQLSVL.

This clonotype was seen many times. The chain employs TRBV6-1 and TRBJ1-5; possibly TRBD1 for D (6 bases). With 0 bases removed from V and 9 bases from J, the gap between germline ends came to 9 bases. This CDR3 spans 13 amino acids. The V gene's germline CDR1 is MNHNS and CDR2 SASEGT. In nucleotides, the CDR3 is TGTGCCAGCAGTGAAGCGACAGGATCGCCCCAGCATTTT. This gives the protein CASSEATGSPQHF.

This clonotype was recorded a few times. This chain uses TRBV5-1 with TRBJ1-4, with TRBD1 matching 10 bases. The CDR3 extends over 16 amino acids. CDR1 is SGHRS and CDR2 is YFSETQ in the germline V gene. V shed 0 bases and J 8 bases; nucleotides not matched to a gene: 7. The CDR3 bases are TGCGCCAGCAGCTTGGGCTTGGGACAGGGGAACGAAAAACTGTTTTTT. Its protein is CASSLGLGQGNEKLFF.

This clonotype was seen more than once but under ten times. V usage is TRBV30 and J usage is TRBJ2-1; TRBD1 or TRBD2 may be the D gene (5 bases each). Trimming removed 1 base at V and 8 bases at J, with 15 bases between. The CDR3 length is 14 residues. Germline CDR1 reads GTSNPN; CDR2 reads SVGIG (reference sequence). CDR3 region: CAWSALLRGDEQFF. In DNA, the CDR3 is TGTGCCTGGAGTGCGCTTCTGAGGGGCGATGAGCAGTTCTTC.